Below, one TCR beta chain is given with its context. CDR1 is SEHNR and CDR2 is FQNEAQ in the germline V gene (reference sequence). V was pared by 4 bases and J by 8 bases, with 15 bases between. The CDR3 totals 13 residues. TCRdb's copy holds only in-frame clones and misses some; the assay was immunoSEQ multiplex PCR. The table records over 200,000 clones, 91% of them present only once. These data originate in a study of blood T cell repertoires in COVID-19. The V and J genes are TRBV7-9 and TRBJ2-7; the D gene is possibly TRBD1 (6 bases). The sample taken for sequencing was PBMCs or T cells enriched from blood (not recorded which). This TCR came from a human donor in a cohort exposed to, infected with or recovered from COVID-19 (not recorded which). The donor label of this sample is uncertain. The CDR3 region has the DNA TGTGCCAGCAGCTCTAGGGACACCCTGAAGCAGTACTTC. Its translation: CASSSRDTLKQYF. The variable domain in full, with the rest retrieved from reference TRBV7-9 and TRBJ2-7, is DTGVSQNPRHKITKRGQNVTFRCDPISEHNRLYWYRQTLGQGPEFLTYFQNEAQLEKSRLLSDRFSAERPKGSFSTLEIQRTEQGDSAMYLCASSSRDTLKQYFGPGTRLTVT.